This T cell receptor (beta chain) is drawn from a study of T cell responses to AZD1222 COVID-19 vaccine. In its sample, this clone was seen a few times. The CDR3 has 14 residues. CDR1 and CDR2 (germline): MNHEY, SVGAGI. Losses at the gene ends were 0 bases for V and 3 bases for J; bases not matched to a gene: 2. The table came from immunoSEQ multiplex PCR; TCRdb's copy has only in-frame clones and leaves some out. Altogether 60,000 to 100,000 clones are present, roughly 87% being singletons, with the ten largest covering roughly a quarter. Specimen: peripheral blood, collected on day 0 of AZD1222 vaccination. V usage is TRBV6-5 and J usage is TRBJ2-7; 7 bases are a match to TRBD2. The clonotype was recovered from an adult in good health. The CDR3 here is CASSYSGGNYEQYF. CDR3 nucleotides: TGTGCCAGCAGTTACTCGGGGGGGAACTACGAGCAGTACTTC.